This T cell receptor beta chain was found in a study of cytomegalovirus exposure and HLA in healthy donors. The study, taken as a whole, reports: Donor immune exposure was known only as CMV serostatus. Among TCR sequences, most were rare, though some public TCRs appeared in many donors. Further analysis was carried out later, and it showed several of the most significant clusters appearing linked to common viral pathogens. A later analysis found most CMV-associated TCR beta chains apparently HLA-restricted.

This CDR3 has 14 amino acids. V lost 4 bases and J lost 9; bases outside the gene matches: 11. CDR1 is MNHNS and CDR2 is SASEGT in the germline V gene. The PCR contained 60 Vbeta and 13 Jbeta primers. Data came from immunoSEQ multiplex PCR; TCRdb stores just in-frame clones and leaves some out. The sample lists more than 90,000 clones, over 65% occurring once. With respect to this clone: Its antigen is still unknown.

The receptor's source is a woman aged 25-40 years in good health and CMV-seronegative. The chain links TRBV6-1 to TRBJ1-2, with 7 bases aligning to TRBD1. Sequenced material: PBMCs. CDR3 DNA: TGTGCCAGCAGTGCAGGGACAGAGACTAGGCGCTACACCTTC. Translation: CASSAGTETRRYTF.